This T cell receptor (beta chain) is drawn from a study of blood T cells in healthy people across ages. Turning to this clonotype: Its antigen remains unidentified.

A J-beta primer mix and a sample-barcoded 5' primer were used in a second PCR of roughly 7 to 12 cycles. TCRdb reprocessed the 5' RACE reads with MiXCR, giving one entry per CDR3 protein. The data contain approximately 730,000 distinct CDR3 sequences, 53% of them singletons. Notes on the study in general: Researchers deemed the diversity estimates from one million T cells underestimates.

CDR1 SGHTA and CDR2 FQGNSA come from the germline V gene. V was shortened by 1 base and J by 5 bases, with 11 bases between the two germline ends. The CDR3 runs to 14 residues. The chain links TRBV7-2 to TRBJ1-1; D is unresolved. The sample taken for sequencing was blood. The receptor comes from a man aged 80 or over in good health. DNA of the CDR3: TGTGCCAGCAGCTTAGAGTGGCAGGCGACTGAAGCTTTCTTT. Translated: CASSLEWQATEAFF.